These T cell receptor beta chains were read from a single sample in a study of cytomegalovirus exposure and HLA in healthy donors. Some clones are missing from TCRdb's copy, which holds only in-frame ones; the method was immunoSEQ multiplex PCR. The sample consists of about 230,000 clones, approximately 90% of them appearing once. The sequencing input was PBMCs. These TCRs come from a woman aged 18-35 years in good health and CMV-seronegative. Each CDR3 is given with its conserved first and last residue. Fields, in order: V gene, CDR3 length, clone size, J gene, CDR3 protein. Only some rows state a clone size, as once, few, many or a class for expanded clones.

>TRBV19|13|-|TRBJ1-2
CASLGTVVSGYTF
>TRBV6-4|15|-|TRBJ1-5
CASKDSLTHNQPQHF
>TRBV27|16|-|TRBJ2-2
CASSSVWEGNTGELFF
>TRBV5-1|15|-|TRBJ1-2
CASSTPGTGGLGYTF
>TRBV7-9|14|-|TRBJ1-1
CSSSLGQGDTEAFF
>TRBV5-1|14|-|TRBJ2-7
CASSLSGGRYEQYF
>TRBV5-1|13|-|TRBJ1-1
CASSPGQGTEAFF
>TRBV12-2|12|-|TRBJ1-1
CAPPPGNTEAFF
>TRBV2|15|-|TRBJ2-3
CASTISVASTDTQYF
>TRBV6-6|14|-|TRBJ2-7
CASSPGQGRYEQYF
>TRBV28|15|-|TRBJ1-5
CASSLLQGAVQPQHF
>TRBV6-5|16|-|TRBJ1-5
CASSYVGQRLNQPQHF
>TRBV6-1|15|-|TRBJ2-7
CASTDDRGSSYEQYF
>TRBV7-2|15|-|-
CASSLASGGGYEQYF
>TRBV2|17|-|TRBJ2-3
CASSVSGARAFTDTQYF
>TRBV4-1|16|-|TRBJ2-7
CASSQWGGTTSYEQYF
>TRBV5-4|13|-|TRBJ2-7
CASSLEAGNEQYF
>TRBV7-8|15|-|TRBJ1-3
CASSLVRGSGNTIYF
>TRBV6-5|16|-|TRBJ2-7
CASSSQPTGAPYEQYF
>TRBV11-3|12|-|TRBJ2-2
CASRGAGGELFF
>TRBV2|14|once|TRBJ2-5
CASSDTSGEETQYF
>TRBV5-6|11|-|TRBJ2-7
CASSLEGEQYF
>TRBV27|15|-|TRBJ1-4
CASSLTGQPNEKLFF
>TRBV6-1|13|-|TRBJ2-1
CASRTGSYNEQFF
>TRBV5-5|14|-|TRBJ1-1
CASSPNRGHTEAFF
>TRBV6-5|14|-|TRBJ2-5
CASRGSGGRETQYF
>TRBV7-9|14|-|TRBJ2-3
CASSREGRTDTQYF
>TRBV5-1|16|-|TRBJ2-1
CASSLGGNRLDNEQFF
>TRBV5-5|14|-|TRBJ2-3
CASSLGGGADTQYF
>TRBV18|15|once|TRBJ1-2
CASSPTGVPSYGYTF
>TRBV4-1|14|-|-
CASSPGDRDYEQYF
>TRBV29-1|12|-|TRBJ2-7
CSVVVNTYEQYF
>TRBV5-1|14|-|TRBJ1-1
CASSLNQGGTEAFF
>TRBV5-1|18|-|TRBJ2-7
CASSSPGLAGGGYYEQYF
>TRBV29-1|14|-|TRBJ1-2
CSVALQGTIYGYTF
>TRBV19|14|-|TRBJ1-1
CASSIGTANTEAFF
>TRBV12-5|14|-|TRBJ2-5
CATLGGLLQETQYF
>TRBV9|14|-|TRBJ2-5
CASSATSGGETQYF
>TRBV30|15|-|TRBJ2-6
CAWRGFVAGANGLTF
>TRBV27|15|-|TRBJ2-3
CASSLFSGSTDTQYF
>TRBV6-1|15|few|TRBJ1-2
CASSEAGTGGYGYTF
>TRBV5-1|15|-|TRBJ2-5
CASSLSAGYQETQYF
>TRBV19|18|-|TRBJ1-2
CASITSGTGGLSEYGYTF
>TRBV4-3|13|-|TRBJ2-7
CTSSYNLEGEQYF
>TRBV6-1|14|-|TRBJ2-3
CASSRDRDTDTQYF
>TRBV27|16|-|TRBJ1-6
CASRSLFRNRDSPLHF
>TRBV5-1|10|-|TRBJ1-5
CASSLQDSHF
>TRBV4-1|17|-|TRBJ1-1
CASSQDWGLGGDTEAFF
>TRBV7-9|14|-|TRBJ2-1
CSSSFRGIYNEQFF
>TRBV15|14|-|TRBJ1-6
CATSRGTGGRSLHF
>TRBV2|21|-|TRBJ2-2
CASSARDRGKEREEGTGELFF
>TRBV5-4|15|-|TRBJ2-7
CASSLAGGQGYEQYF
>TRBV18|15|-|TRBJ2-7
CASSPGAGGSYEQYF
>TRBV27|14|-|TRBJ2-3
CASIQGQSTDTQYF
>TRBV2|14|once|TRBJ2-5
CASSGLAGWETQYF
>TRBV7-2|14|few|TRBJ1-1
CASSLSLGNTEAFF